These T cell receptor beta chains were read from a single sample in a study of blood T cell repertoires in COVID-19. Here immunoSEQ multiplex PCR was the method, and the copy in TCRdb shows in-frame clones only, minus some. This sample carries about 290,000 clones, nearly 90% of them seen once, and the ten largest clones take 11%. Source material: peripheral blood. The receptors shown here come from a woman younger than 45 with COVID-19, enrolled during active disease. Both conserved end residues are part of each CDR3. Each record gives: D gene, J gene, V gene, clone size, CDR3 DNA, CDR3 protein. The D gene is left open where the match is weak. Part of the rows lack a size; the others show once, few, many or a class for expanded clones.

>NA|TRBJ2-7|TRBV19|NA
TGTGCCAGTAGTACCCAAACCTCGGGCTCCTACGAGCAGTACTTC
CASSTQTSGSYEQYF
>TRBD2|TRBJ2-1|TRBV14|NA
TGTGCCAGCAGCCAGGGACTAGCGGGGCCCAGGGAGCAGTTCTTC
CASSQGLAGPREQFF
>NA|TRBJ2-1|TRBV10-2|once
TGCGCCAGCTGGAGGGGTCTCGATGAGCAGTTCTTC
CASWRGLDEQFF
>NA|TRBJ1-5|TRBV28|NA
TGTGCCAGCAGTTTCGCACTACAGGGAGAGGGTCAGCCCCAGCATTTT
CASSFALQGEGQPQHF
>NA|TRBJ2-5|TRBV5-1|NA
TGCGCCAGCAGCCACCCGGAGTTTTTAGAGACCCAGTACTTC
CASSHPEFLETQYF
>TRBD1|TRBJ1-2|TRBV18|NA
TGTGCCAGCTCACCCGGGACAGGGGAGCGTGGCTACACCTTC
CASSPGTGERGYTF
>NA|TRBJ2-2|TRBV7-8|NA
TGTGCCAGCAGCCCTCCCAGGGGAATGGCCGGGGAGCTGTTTTTT
CASSPPRGMAGELFF
>TRBD2|TRBJ2-3|TRBV29-1|NA
TGCAGCGTTGCTAGCGGGGGGGCAAGGGGAGATACGCAGTATTTT
CSVASGGARGDTQYF
>TRBD1|TRBJ1-2|TRBV7-9|NA
TGTGCCAGCAGCCTAAACCACAGGGGGAGATCCTATGGCTACACCTTC
CASSLNHRGRSYGYTF
>NA|TRBJ2-7|TRBV15|once
TGTGCCACCAAGGCGCAGGGGTACGAGCAGTACTTC
CATKAQGYEQYF
>NA|TRBJ1-5|TRBV7-9|NA
TGTGCCAGCAGCTTTTTCTACAGTTCATACCAGCCCCAGCATTTT
CASSFFYSSYQPQHF
>NA|TRBJ1-2|TRBV6-5|NA
TGTGCCAGCAGTTACTCGGGAGGGAACTATGGCTACACCTTC
CASSYSGGNYGYTF
>TRBD1|TRBJ1-1|TRBV6-5|NA
TGTGCCAGCAGTTACTCCCCAGGGGGCACTGAAGCTTTCTTT
CASSYSPGGTEAFF
>TRBD1|TRBJ2-5|TRBV19|once
TGTGCCACCGCGACAGGGGGCCAAGAGACCCAGTACTTC
CATATGGQETQYF
>TRBD1|TRBJ2-7|TRBV19|NA
TGTGCCAGTAACCCCGGACAGGGGGTGTACGAGCAGTACTTC
CASNPGQGVYEQYF
>TRBD1|TRBJ1-4|TRBV19|NA
TGTGCCAGTAGTATCGGGACAGGCAGGACTAATGAAAAACTGTTTTTT
CASSIGTGRTNEKLFF
>NA|TRBJ2-1|TRBV4-2|once
TGTGCCAGCAGCCAAGAACCGGCAGGGAATGAGCAGTTCTTC
CASSQEPAGNEQFF
>NA|TRBJ1-4|TRBV7-9|NA
TGTGCCAGCAGCTGGGGGGTAAGGGCTAATGAAAAACTGTTTTTT
CASSWGVRANEKLFF
>NA|TRBJ1-1|TRBV10-3|NA
TGTGCCGCGCAAAGGCAGGGGAACACTGAAGCTTTCTTT
CAAQRQGNTEAFF
>NA|TRBJ1-1|TRBV7-9|NA
TGTGCCAGCAGGCCTGCAGGGTTCGGGGGAAGGAACACTGAAGCTTTCTTT
CASRPAGFGGRNTEAFF
>NA|TRBJ1-5|TRBV1|NA
TGCACCAGCATCGGACAGGGGAGATTCTGCAATCAGCCCCAGCATTTT
CTSIGQGRFCNQPQHF
>NA|TRBJ1-5|TRBV7-9|once
TGTGCCAGCAGCTTACTTAGCAATCAGCCCCAGCATTTT
CASSLLSNQPQHF
>NA|TRBJ2-2|TRBV3-1/TRBV3-2|NA
TGTGCCAGCCAGATGGGGGGGAACACCGGGGAGCTGTTTTTT
CASQMGGNTGELFF
>TRBD1|TRBJ1-5|TRBV6-4|NA
TGTGCCAGCAGAGACCCCCGGGACAGGGCACATAGCAATCAGCCCCAGCATTTT
CASRDPRDRAHSNQPQHF
>NA|TRBJ2-7|TRBV29-1|NA
TGCAGTGCGAGGAGCTCCTACGAGCAGTACTTC
CSARSSYEQYF
>TRBD1|TRBJ2-3|TRBV5-8|NA
TGTGCCAGCAGCAAGGGACAGGGGTTGAGAGATACGCAGTATTTT
CASSKGQGLRDTQYF
>TRBD2|TRBJ2-5|TRBV19|NA
TGTGCCAGTAGTCAGGGACTAGCGGGGTGGTACCAAGAGACCCAGTACTTC
CASSQGLAGWYQETQYF
>TRBD1|TRBJ1-5|TRBV6-5|NA
TGTGCCAGCAGTTTGGGGGACAGCTGGAATCAGCCCCAGCATTTT
CASSLGDSWNQPQHF